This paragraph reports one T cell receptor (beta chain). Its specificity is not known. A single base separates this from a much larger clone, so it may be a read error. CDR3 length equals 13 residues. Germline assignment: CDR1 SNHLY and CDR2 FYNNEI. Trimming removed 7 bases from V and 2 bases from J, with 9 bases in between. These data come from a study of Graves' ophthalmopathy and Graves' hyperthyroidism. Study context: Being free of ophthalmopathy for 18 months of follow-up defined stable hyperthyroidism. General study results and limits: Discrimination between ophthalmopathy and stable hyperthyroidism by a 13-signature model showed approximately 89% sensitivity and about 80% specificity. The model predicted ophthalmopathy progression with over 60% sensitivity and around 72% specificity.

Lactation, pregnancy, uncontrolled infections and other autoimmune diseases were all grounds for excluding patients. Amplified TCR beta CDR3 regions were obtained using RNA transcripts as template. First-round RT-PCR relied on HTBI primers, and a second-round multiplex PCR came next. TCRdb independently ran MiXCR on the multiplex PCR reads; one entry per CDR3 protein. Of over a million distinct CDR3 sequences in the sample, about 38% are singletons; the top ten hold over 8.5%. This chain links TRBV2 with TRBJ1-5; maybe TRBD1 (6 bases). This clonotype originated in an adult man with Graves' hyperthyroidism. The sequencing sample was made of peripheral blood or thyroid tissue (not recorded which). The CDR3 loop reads CASNRDGNQPQHF. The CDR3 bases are TGTGCCAGCAACAGGGATGGCAATCAGCCCCAGCATTTT. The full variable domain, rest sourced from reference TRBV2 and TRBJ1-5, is EPEVTQTPSHQVTQMGQEVILRCVPISNHLYFYWYRQILGQKVEFLVSFYNNEISEKSEIFDDQFSVERPDGSNFTLKIRSTKLEDSAMYFCASNRDGNQPQHFGDGTRLSIL.